A selection of T cell receptor beta chains follows, all from one sample in a study of regulatory T cells in long-lasting Graves disease. TCRdb independently ran MiXCR on the multiplex PCR reads; one entry per CDR3 protein. This table has approximately 540,000 distinct CDR3 sequences, about 12% appearing once. These records were also assigned to another study, of T cells in Graves' hyperthyroidism and ophthalmopathy.

The source was peripheral blood mononuclear cells (PBMCs), collected at new diagnosis, from a patient treated with antithyroid drugs. The receptors here all came from a woman aged 25 to 39 with Graves disease. Both conserved end residues are part of each CDR3. The D gene is left open where the match is weak. For some rows the clone size is stated as once, few or many, or as a class when expanded; others skip it.

D	V	J	size	CDR3	DNA
-	TRBV25-1	TRBJ1-1	-	CASSELGGVTEAFF	TGTGCCAGCAGTGAATTGGGGGGGGTCACTGAAGCTTTCTTT
TRBD2	TRBV7-9	TRBJ2-1	few	CASTALANEQFF	TGTGCCAGCACCGCACTAGCGAATGAGCAGTTCTTC
-	TRBV28	TRBJ2-5	-	CASSLQGKQETQYF	TGTGCCAGCAGTCTACAGGGAAAACAAGAGACCCAGTACTTC
-	TRBV20-1	TRBJ1-6	-	CSAAQGGDSPLHF	TGCAGTGCCGCACAGGGTGGGGATTCACCCCTCCACTTT
-	TRBV10-3	TRBJ1-5	few	CAISDYDSHNQPQHF	TGTGCCATCAGTGATTACGACAGTCACAATCAGCCCCAGCATTTT
-	TRBV6-1	TRBJ1-2	many	CATTERGVYGYTF	TGTGCCACCACGGAGAGGGGGGTGTATGGCTACACCTTC
TRBD1	TRBV5-1	TRBJ2-7	-	CASREGAGYEQYF	TGCGCCAGCAGAGAGGGGGCCGGCTACGAGCAGTACTTC
-	TRBV6-5	TRBJ1-4	few	CASSSRASGEKLFF	TGTGCCAGCAGTTCCCGCGCGTCCGGTGAAAAACTGTTTTTT
-	TRBV5-1	TRBJ2-7	many	CASSPGPGIEYEQYF	TGCGCCAGCAGCCCGGGTCCTGGGATCGAATACGAGCAGTACTTC
TRBD2	TRBV28	TRBJ2-7	few	CASSLSLASGDSYEQYF	TGTGCCAGCAGTTTATCTCTCGCTAGCGGGGATTCCTACGAGCAGTACTTC
TRBD1	TRBV6-1	TRBJ2-5	many	CASRTPGQQETQYF	TGTGCCAGCAGAACTCCGGGACAGCAAGAGACCCAGTACTTC
TRBD2	TRBV6-4	TRBJ2-2	-	CASSDSTPGGRGTGELFF	TGTGCCAGCAGTGACTCGACCCCGGGAGGGCGAGGAACCGGGGAGCTGTTTTTT
-	TRBV5-1	TRBJ2-2	many	CASSGITGSGELFF	TGCGCCAGCAGCGGGATCACAGGGTCCGGGGAGCTGTTTTTT
-	TRBV6-2/TRBV6-3	TRBJ2-7	many	CASSYGAFRSYEQYF	TGTGCCAGCAGTTACGGTGCCTTCCGCTCCTACGAGCAGTACTTC
-	TRBV18	TRBJ2-1	many	CASSPPVGSHSYNEQFF	TGTGCCAGCTCACCACCGGTTGGCAGCCACTCCTACAATGAGCAGTTCTTC
-	TRBV14	TRBJ2-1	-	CASSQVTAYGEQFF	TGTGCCAGCAGCCAAGTCACAGCATACGGTGAGCAGTTCTTC
TRBD2	TRBV2	TRBJ2-7	many	CASRGLAGGLYEQYF	TGTGCCAGCAGGGGACTAGCGGGAGGACTCTACGAGCAGTACTTC
-	TRBV19	TRBJ2-7	many	CASRPGPGSYEQYF	TGTGCCAGTAGACCGGGCCCCGGGTCCTACGAGCAGTACTTC
-	TRBV15	TRBJ2-2	-	CATSVRDSANTGELFF	TGTGCCACCAGCGTTCGGGACTCCGCGAACACCGGGGAGCTGTTTTTT
-	TRBV12-3/TRBV12-4	TRBJ2-4	many	CASSLGGAKNIQYF	TGTGCCAGCAGTTTAGGCGGGGCCAAAAACATTCAGTACTTC
-	TRBV6-1	TRBJ1-1	many	CASSQRRANRKTEAFF	TGTGCCAGCAGCCAAAGGAGGGCCAATCGTAAGACTGAAGCTTTCTTT
TRBD1	TRBV7-3	TRBJ2-1	many	CASSLGREPTGYRGEQFF	TGTGCCAGCAGCTTAGGCCGGGAACCGACAGGGTATCGTGGTGAGCAGTTCTTC
TRBD1	TRBV20-1	TRBJ2-3	many	CSASQGAAGTDTQYF	TGCAGTGCTAGCCAGGGGGCGGCCGGCACAGATACGCAGTATTTT
-	TRBV7-9	TRBJ2-4	many	CASSPTAGVQYF	TGTGCCAGCAGCCCAACGGCTGGGGTTCAGTACTTC
TRBD2	TRBV29-1	TRBJ2-1	many	CSVELWGGEQFF	TGCAGCGTTGAGCTTTGGGGGGGTGAGCAGTTCTTC
-	TRBV4-3	TRBJ2-7	-	CASSQDHAEGSSYEQYF	TGCGCCAGCAGCCAAGATCACGCCGAGGGGAGCTCCTACGAGCAGTACTTC
TRBD1	TRBV11-2	TRBJ1-5	many	CASSPTTGFGQPQHF	TGTGCCAGCAGCCCTACGACAGGGTTCGGGCAGCCCCAGCATTTT
-	TRBV5-1	TRBJ2-1	many	CASSPPPPHRWVNEQFF	TGCGCCAGCAGCCCACCCCCTCCCCACAGGTGGGTCAATGAGCAGTTCTTC
-	TRBV18	TRBJ2-1	many	CASSSPNNEQFF	TGTGCCAGCTCATCCCCCAACAATGAGCAGTTCTTC
-	TRBV20-1	TRBJ1-2	many	CSAGGGGHYGYTF	TGCAGTGCTGGGGGGGGGGGACACTATGGCTACACCTTC
-	TRBV5-6	TRBJ2-7	many	CASSRTANEQYF	TGTGCCAGCAGCCGGACAGCTAACGAGCAGTACTTC
-	TRBV4-2	TRBJ1-1	-	CASSPKEGVPNTEAFF	TGTGCCAGCAGCCCCAAGGAGGGAGTCCCTAACACTGAAGCTTTCTTT
-	TRBV7-9	TRBJ1-4	-	CASSLQGTTTRENLFF	TGTGCCAGCAGCTTACAGGGCACCACGACACGTGAAAATCTGTTTTTT
TRBD2	TRBV27	TRBJ2-1	-	CASRMSGGAYNEQFF	TGTGCCAGCAGGATGAGCGGGGGTGCCTACAATGAGCAGTTCTTC
TRBD1	TRBV2	TRBJ1-1	many	CASSEATGVTEAFF	TGTGCCAGCAGTGAAGCGACAGGGGTCACTGAAGCTTTCTTT
-	TRBV3-1	TRBJ2-7	many	CASSQDGSVPSREQYF	TGTGCCAGCAGCCAAGATGGAAGTGTCCCCTCTCGCGAGCAGTACTTC
TRBD1	TRBV5-4	TRBJ1-1	-	CASSSGTGTGNTEAFF	TGTGCCAGCAGCTCCGGGACAGGGACCGGGAACACTGAAGCTTTCTTT
-	TRBV28	TRBJ2-5	many	CASNRETETQYF	TGTGCCAGCAATCGGGAGACGGAGACCCAGTACTTC
TRBD2	TRBV20-1	TRBJ2-7	many	CSAIIRGGSYEQYF	TGCAGTGCTATCATCCGGGGGGGTTCCTACGAGCAGTACTTC
-	TRBV7-8	TRBJ2-4	-	CASSSLERWGIQYF	TGTGCCAGCAGCTCCCTGGAAAGGTGGGGCATTCAGTACTTC
TRBD1	TRBV6-5	TRBJ1-1	few	CASSSRDRSNTEAFF	TGTGCCAGCAGTTCCCGGGACAGGTCAAACACTGAAGCTTTCTTT
TRBD1	TRBV7-9	TRBJ2-7	few	CASSDDRVWEQYF	TGTGCCAGCAGCGATGACAGGGTGTGGGAGCAGTACTTC
-	TRBV28	TRBJ2-5	many	CASSLTARETQYF	TGTGCCAGCAGTTTAACGGCTCGGGAGACCCAGTACTTC
-	TRBV19	TRBJ1-5	-	CASSMDGTRGNQPQHF	TGTGCCAGTAGTATGGACGGAACCAGGGGCAATCAGCCCCAGCATTTT
-	TRBV11-2	TRBJ2-3	many	CASSLIRAADTQYF	TGTGCCAGCAGCTTGATTAGGGCGGCGGATACGCAGTATTTT
-	TRBV20-1	TRBJ2-2	many	CSARSSGRTSTGELFF	TGCAGTGCTAGATCTTCGGGTAGAACCTCCACCGGGGAGCTGTTTTTT
-	TRBV18	TRBJ2-7	-	CASSPDPSWYEQYF	TGTGCCAGCTCACCAGACCCCAGTTGGTACGAGCAGTACTTC
TRBD2	TRBV27	TRBJ2-3	many	CASIPTAGGSPDTQYF	TGTGCCAGCATCCCCACCGCGGGAGGTTCGCCAGATACGCAGTATTTT
TRBD1	TRBV6-8	TRBJ1-4	many	CASSYRQGTKGNEKLFF	TGTGCCAGCAGTTACAGACAGGGGACCAAGGGAAATGAAAAACTGTTTTTT
-	TRBV15	TRBJ1-4	few	CATSRGSEKLFF	TGTGCCACCAGCAGAGGCAGTGAAAAACTGTTTTTT
TRBD2	TRBV14	TRBJ2-5	many	CASSQAVLAGPQETQYF	TGTGCCAGCAGCCAAGCCGTACTAGCGGGGCCCCAGGAGACCCAGTACTTC
-	TRBV19	TRBJ1-2	few	CASKARAAYGYTF	TGTGCCAGTAAGGCCAGGGCGGCCTATGGCTACACCTTC
-	TRBV28	TRBJ2-4	many	CASSPQAAGGIQYF	TGTGCCAGCAGTCCGCAAGCGGCCGGTGGCATTCAGTACTTC
-	TRBV5-6	TRBJ2-5	-	CASSLQGSEETQYF	TGTGCCAGCAGTCTACAAGGGTCAGAAGAGACCCAGTACTTC
-	TRBV3-1	TRBJ2-5	many	CASSQDSKTQYF	TGTGCCAGCAGCCAAGATAGTAAGACCCAGTACTTC